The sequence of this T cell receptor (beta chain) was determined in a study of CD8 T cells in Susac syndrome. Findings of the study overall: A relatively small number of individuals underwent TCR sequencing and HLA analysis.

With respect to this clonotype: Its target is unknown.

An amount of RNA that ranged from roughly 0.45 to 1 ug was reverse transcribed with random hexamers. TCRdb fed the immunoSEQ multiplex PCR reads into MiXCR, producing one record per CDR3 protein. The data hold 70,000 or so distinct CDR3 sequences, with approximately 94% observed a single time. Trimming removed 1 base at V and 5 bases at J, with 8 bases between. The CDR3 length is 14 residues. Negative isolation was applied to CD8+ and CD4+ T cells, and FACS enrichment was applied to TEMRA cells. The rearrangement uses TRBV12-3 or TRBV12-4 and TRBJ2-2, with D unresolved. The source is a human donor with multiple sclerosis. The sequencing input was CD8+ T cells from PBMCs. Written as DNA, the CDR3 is TGTGCCAGCAGTTTAGGAGACGGGACCGGGGAGCTGTTTTTT. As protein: CASSLGDGTGELFF.